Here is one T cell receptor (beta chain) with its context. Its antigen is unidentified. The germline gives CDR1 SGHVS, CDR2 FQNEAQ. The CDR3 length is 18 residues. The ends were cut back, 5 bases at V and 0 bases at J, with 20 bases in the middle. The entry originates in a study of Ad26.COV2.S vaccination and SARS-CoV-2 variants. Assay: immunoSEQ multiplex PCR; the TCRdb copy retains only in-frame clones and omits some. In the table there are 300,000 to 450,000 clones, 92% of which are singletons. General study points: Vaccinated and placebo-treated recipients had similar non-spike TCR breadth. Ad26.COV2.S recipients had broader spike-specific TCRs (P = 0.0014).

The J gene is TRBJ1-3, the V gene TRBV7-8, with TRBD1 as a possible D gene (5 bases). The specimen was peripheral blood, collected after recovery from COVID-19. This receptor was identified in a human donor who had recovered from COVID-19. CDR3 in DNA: TGTGCCAGCAGCCGAGGGGCAGGTAGAGGGTCCTCTGGAAACACCATATATTTT. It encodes CASSRGAGRGSSGNTIYF.